This T cell receptor beta chain was recovered during a study of cytomegalovirus exposure and HLA in healthy donors. The CDR3 consists of 16 residues. V was clipped by 4 bases and J by 0 bases; unmatched bases: 6. Germline assignment: CDR1 SGHRS and CDR2 YFSETQ. This clone was seen once. Primers included in the PCR were 60 Vbeta and 13 Jbeta primers. The table came from immunoSEQ multiplex PCR; TCRdb's copy has only in-frame clones and leaves some out. The sample shows under 200,000 clones, 75% to 90% of them seen only once. Material: PBMCs. J is TRBJ2-7 and V is TRBV5-1; 11 nucleotides line up with TRBD2. The TCR was taken from a boy between 2 and 15 years old in good health and CMV-seronegative. The CDR3: CASSVALAGDSYEQYF. In DNA form, the CDR3 reads TGCGCCAGCAGCGTGGCACTAGCGGGGGACTCCTACGAGCAGTACTTC.